The sequence of this T cell receptor beta chain was determined in a study of blood T cell repertoires in COVID-19. Overall study: From the United States, Italy and Spain came samples of acute and convalescent COVID-19. From T cells, B-cell-depleted T cells, or PBMCs came the material, which was cDNA or gDNA.

This CDR3 region has 14 residues. CDR1 is SGHDT and CDR2 is YYEEEE in the germline V gene. With 3 bases removed from V and 6 bases from J, the gap between germline ends came to 10 bases. This clone was found once. Original handling: Amplification of reference gene primers provided the estimated nucleated cell counts. The method was immunoSEQ multiplex PCR; TCRdb's version includes in-frame clones alone and lacks a portion of them. V, J and clone size reflect that table, while D and trimming were determined from the DNA. The sample has 150,000 to 200,000 clones, roughly 84% seen once; the top ten hold approximately 1%.

The rearrangement joins TRBV5-6 to TRBJ1-6; D remains unclear. The receptor was isolated from a man aged 35-49 years with acute or convalescent COVID-19. Sequencing was done on a sample of peripheral blood. The CDR3 region has the DNA TGTGCCAGCAGCTGGGAGGGCCCTAATTCACCCCTCCACTTT. Its protein is CASSWEGPNSPLHF.